Listed below are T cell receptor beta chains from one sample, sequenced in a study of cytomegalovirus exposure and HLA in healthy donors. This table comes from immunoSEQ multiplex PCR, and its TCRdb copy is limited to in-frame clones, with some not included. Among approximately 71,000 clones listed, approximately 75% were seen once. What was sequenced was PBMCs. These receptors were obtained from a middle-aged woman in good health and CMV-seropositive. CDR3s include the opening cysteine and the closing phenylalanine or tryptophan. A D gene is named only where the DNA matches it firmly. Rows give clone size only sometimes, using once, few, many, or a class for an expanded clone.

j_call clone_size v_call d_call cdr3_nt cdr3_aa
TRBJ1-1 . TRBV10-2 . TGCGCCAGCTCTAGGGGCCTGAACACTGAAGCTTTCTTT CASSRGLNTEAFF
TRBJ1-3 . TRBV9 . TGTGCCAGCAGCGTAGGCGGGGCTGGAAACACCATATATTTT CASSVGGAGNTIYF
TRBJ2-1 . TRBV6-5 . TGTGCCAGCAGGCTCACGGGAAACAATGAGCAGTTCTTC CASRLTGNNEQFF
TRBJ2-7 . TRBV29-1 . TGCAGCGTTGAGGGGGGACGAACTTACGAGCAGTACTTC CSVEGGRTYEQYF
TRBJ2-7 . TRBV5-8 . TGTGCCAGCAGCTTGCGTGGCGGACTAAGGCAGTACTTC CASSLRGGLRQYF
TRBJ1-2 . TRBV6-5 TRBD1 TGTGCCAGCAGTGAACGACAGGGACGAAATGGCTACACCTTC CASSERQGRNGYTF
TRBJ2-3 . TRBV11-1 TRBD2 TGTGCCAGCATGGGACTAGGTACAGATACGCAGTATTTT CASMGLGTDTQYF
TRBJ1-1 . TRBV4-1 TRBD1 TGCGCCAGCAGCCAAGAAACAGGGGGCCAGGTGAACACTGAAGCTTTCTTT CASSQETGGQVNTEAFF
TRBJ1-6 . TRBV5-5 . TGTGCCAGCAGCTTTGGACAGACGAATTCACCCCTCCACTTT CASSFGQTNSPLHF
TRBJ2-7 few TRBV5-5 . TGTGCCAGCAGCCTTAGTCTCGAGCGGGTTCCCTACGAGCAGTACTTC CASSLSLERVPYEQYF
TRBJ2-7 few TRBV10-3 TRBD1 TGTGCCATCAGTGAGGGACAGGGCCCCTCCTACGAGCAGTACTTC CAISEGQGPSYEQYF
TRBJ2-5 . TRBV9 TRBD1 TGTGCCAGCAGCACCGGACAGGGGAGAGGAGAGACCCAGTACTTC CASSTGQGRGETQYF
TRBJ2-5 . TRBV11-3 TRBD2 TGTGCCAGCAGCTTAGGTCTACAGCGGGGGGACCAAGAGACCCAGTACTTC CASSLGLQRGDQETQYF
TRBJ2-6 many TRBV5-1 TRBD1 TGCGCCAGCGGACAGGGAGACGGGGCCAACGTCCTGACTTTC CASGQGDGANVLTF
TRBJ1-2 . TRBV30 . TGTGCCTGGAGTGCCACGGGGTTGTATGGCTACACCTTC CAWSATGLYGYTF
TRBJ1-6 . TRBV5-1 . TGCGCCAGCAGCTTGTCTCGCAGGTATTCACCCCTCCACTTT CASSLSRRYSPLHF
TRBJ1-4 many TRBV7-9 . TGTGCCAGCAGCTTCGTGGGCCGGATTGAAAAAGGTCTGTTTTTT CASSFVGRIEKGLFF
TRBJ1-2 . TRBV2 . TGTGCCAGCAGTGGGGGCAGTTTGTATGGCTACACCTTC CASSGGSLYGYTF
TRBJ2-7 . TRBV7-9 . TGTGCCAGCAGCAAAGGGACAAACCCGGGCGAGCAGTACTTC CASSKGTNPGEQYF
TRBJ1-1 . TRBV7-9 . TGTGCCAGCAGCCGCGGGTTTGGAGCTTTCTTT CASSRGFGAFF
TRBJ2-7 . TRBV6-1 . TGTGCCAGCCGGTACGGGGATGAGCAGTACTTC CASRYGDEQYF
TRBJ2-5 . TRBV6-1 TRBD2 TGTGCCAGCAGTGAACCACGACTAGCGGAACAAGAGACCCAGTACTTC CASSEPRLAEQETQYF
TRBJ1-2 . TRBV5-1 TRBD1 TGCGCCAGCAGCCGGGACAGGGAAGGACGCTACACCTTC CASSRDREGRYTF
TRBJ1-5 . TRBV19 TRBD1 TGTGCCAGTAGCCCCGGGGGACAGGGGGGTCAGCCCCAGCATTTT CASSPGGQGGQPQHF
TRBJ1-3 . TRBV7-8 . TGTGCCAGCAGCTTTGTTATTGGAGAGGCGTCTGGAAACACCATATATTTT CASSFVIGEASGNTIYF
TRBJ2-5 . TRBV7-3 . TGTGCCAGCAGCCCTGGGGGGAAGACCCAGTACTTC CASSPGGKTQYF
TRBJ1-2 many TRBV6-6 TRBD1 TGTGCCAGCAGTTCCGGGACAGGGCCTGGCTACACCTTC CASSSGTGPGYTF
TRBJ2-5 . TRBV29-1 . TGCAGCGTACCGGACTGGGGCCAAGAGACCCAGTACTTC CSVPDWGQETQYF
TRBJ1-6 . TRBV29-1 TRBD1 TGCAGCGTAAGGACAGGAGGAAATTCACCCCTCCACTTT CSVRTGGNSPLHF
TRBJ2-1 . TRBV9 TRBD2 TGTGCCAGCAGCCCCCGACTAGCGACCTACAATGAGCAGTTCTTC CASSPRLATYNEQFF
TRBJ2-1 . TRBV5-6 . TGTGCCAGCAGCTTGCTACAGGGAAGCTCCTACAATGAGCAGTTCTTC CASSLLQGSSYNEQFF
TRBJ1-4 . TRBV27 . TGTGCCATCCCCTGGGGGGGAGTGATAACTAATGAAAAACTGTTTTTT CAIPWGGVITNEKLFF
TRBJ1-6 . TRBV7-2 . TGTGCCAGCAGCTTAGGCAGGAATTCACCCCTCCACTTT CASSLGRNSPLHF
TRBJ1-4 . TRBV18 TRBD1 TGTGCCAGCTCGCGCCGGGACAGCACAACTAATGAAAAACTGTTTTTT CASSRRDSTTNEKLFF
TRBJ2-3 . TRBV28 TRBD2 TGTGCCAGCGGGGGGGTAAACACAGATACGCAGTATTTT CASGGVNTDTQYF
TRBJ2-6 . TRBV5-8 . TGTGCCAGTACCCGCCGCCGGGGGACTGGGGCCAACGTCCTGACTTTC CASTRRRGTGANVLTF
TRBJ2-1 . TRBV7-8 . TGTGCCAGCAGCTTTTTTGGGGGGGGCCGGGATGAGCAGTTCTTC CASSFFGGGRDEQFF
TRBJ2-7 . TRBV4-1 . TGCGCCAGCAGCCAGAGGACAGTCCTCATGGGGGAGCAGTACTTC CASSQRTVLMGEQYF
TRBJ2-3 . TRBV27 . TGTGCCAGCAGTTTAAGGGGGTTATCTAGCACAGATACGCAGTATTTT CASSLRGLSSTDTQYF
TRBJ2-7 few TRBV7-8 TRBD2 TGTGCCAGCAGCCGCGCGTCGAGCGGGGGCTACGAGCAGTACTTC CASSRASSGGYEQYF
TRBJ1-1 . TRBV18 . TGTGCCAGCTCAAAGAACGGACTTTCGAACACTGAAGCTTTCTTT CASSKNGLSNTEAFF
TRBJ1-1 . TRBV5-1 . TGCGCCAGCAGCTTTTCTCCAGAGAACACTGAAGCTTTCTTT CASSFSPENTEAFF
TRBJ2-5 . TRBV5-1 . TGCGCCAGCAGCTTGTACGGGACTGATCAAGAGACCCAGTACTTC CASSLYGTDQETQYF
TRBJ2-7 . TRBV7-2 TRBD1 TGTGCCAGCAGCTTCCGGACAGGGCTCAACGAGCAGTACTTC CASSFRTGLNEQYF
TRBJ1-4 few TRBV4-1 TRBD1 TGCGCCAGCAGCCGGGACAGGCAGCCTAATGAAAAACTGTTTTTT CASSRDRQPNEKLFF
TRBJ1-1 . TRBV7-9 . TGTGCCAGCAGACGTCCGTTAGAAAACACTGAAGCTTTCTTT CASRRPLENTEAFF
TRBJ1-2 . TRBV6-5 . TGTGCCAGCGGGGGCATAGAGTTCCATGGCTACACCTTC CASGGIEFHGYTF
TRBJ1-3 . TRBV29-1 . TGCAGCGTTGAGGGCAGCTCAGGCGGAAACACCATATATTTT CSVEGSSGGNTIYF
TRBJ2-1 . TRBV6-5 . TGTGCCAGCAGTTACTCGCGAGGACAGTCAATGTTCTTC CASSYSRGQSMFF
TRBJ1-2 . TRBV27 . TGTGCCAGCAGTCCCTCGTGGGCAGGGATTAACTATGGCTACACCTTC CASSPSWAGINYGYTF
TRBJ2-3 few TRBV7-3 . TGTGCCAGCAGCTCCGCTGACTCAACAGATACGCAGTATTTT CASSSADSTDTQYF
TRBJ2-5 few TRBV7-8 . TGTGCCAGCAGCTTATCCCGTATATGGCCAGGCCAAGAGACCCAGTACTTC CASSLSRIWPGQETQYF
TRBJ2-1 . TRBV4-2 . TGTGCCAGCAGCCCCGTATCCAATGAGCAGTTCTTC CASSPVSNEQFF
TRBJ2-1 . TRBV2 TRBD2 TGTGCCAGCAGTGAAGAAGGCGGGGGGGCCAATGAGCAGTTCTTC CASSEEGGGANEQFF